This T cell receptor (beta chain) was captured in a study of control samples from healthy donors and cancer patients. TCRdb's copy holds only in-frame clones and misses some; the assay was immunoSEQ multiplex PCR. The sample has about 130,000 clones, nearly 90% seen once. The ends were cut back, 5 bases at V and 9 bases at J, with 8 bases in the middle. Germline V CDR1 and CDR2: SGHTA, FQGTGA. The CDR3 sequence is 11 residues long. In this sample, this clone turned up a few times. This sequence originates from a man over 45 in good health. The V call is TRBV7-3, the J call TRBJ2-1; D is perhaps TRBD2 (5 bases). Sequenced: blood. The CDR3 here is CASSEGGEQFF. The DNA for the CDR3 is TGTGCCAGCAGCGAAGGAGGTGAGCAGTTCTTC.